The 31 T cell receptor beta chains presented below share a single source sample, sequenced in a study of memory CD4+ T cells and cytomegalovirus serostatus. The sort gate was single viable CD3+CD4+CD8-CD45RO+ cells for memory CD4+ T cells. Clones were read by immunoSEQ multiplex PCR, and TCRdb kept only the in-frame ones, dropping some. Among 50,000 to 65,000 clones listed, about 80% were seen once. The sample was memory CD4+ T cells from blood. These receptors were collected from an adult in good health and CMV-seropositive.

The chain links TRBV4-2 to TRBJ2-7; either TRBD1 or TRBD2 may supply D (5 bases each). The CDR3 extends over 14 amino acids. Trimming pared 0 bases from V and 4 bases from J, leaving 10 bases between. Germline V lookup: CDR1 LGHNA, CDR2 YNFKEQ. CDR3 DNA sequence: TGTGCCAGCAGCCAAGACCGGGGCGCGTACGAGCAGTACTTC. Its translation: CASSQDRGAYEQYF.

This chain links TRBV7-2 with TRBJ2-7, with TRBD1 matching over 7 bases. CDR3 length equals 15 residues. Germline trimming cut 4 bases from V and 3 bases from J; bases unmatched to any gene: 9. Germline values: CDR1 SGHTA, CDR2 FQGNSA. CDR3 protein: CASSSQPGGSYEQYF. CDR3 bases: TGTGCCAGCAGCTCACAACCAGGGGGTAGCTACGAGCAGTACTTC. Full variable domain (remainder filled in from reference TRBV7-2 and TRBJ2-7): GAGVSQSPSNKVTEKGKDVELRCDPISGHTALYWYRQSLGQGLEFLIYFQGNSAPDKSGLPSDRFSAERTGGSVSTLTIQRTQQEDSAVYLCASSSQPGGSYEQYFGPGTRLTVT.

This clone was observed a single time. This rearrangement joins TRBV7-2 to TRBJ2-5; 8 bases line up with TRBD2. This CDR3 contains 15 residues. Germline lookup yields CDR1 SGHTA and CDR2 FQGNSA. V lost 4 bases, J lost 3 bases, and 7 bases stayed unmatched. CDR3 sequence (DNA): TGTGCCAGCAGCTCTACTAGCGGAGGGAAAGAGACCCAGTACTTC. It translates to CASSSTSGGKETQYF. The whole variable domain, remainder taken from reference TRBV7-2 and TRBJ2-5, is GAGVSQSPSNKVTEKGKDVELRCDPISGHTALYWYRQSLGQGLEFLIYFQGNSAPDKSGLPSDRFSAERTGGSVSTLTIQRTQQEDSAVYLCASSSTSGGKETQYFGPGTRLLVL.

The J gene is TRBJ1-5, the V gene TRBV5-1, with a possible D match to TRBD1 (6 bases). Germline CDR1 and CDR2: SGHRS and YFSETQ. Trimming took off 4 bases at V and 7 bases at J, with 15 bases between the two ends. The CDR3 consists of 14 residues. The CDR3 nucleotides are TGCGCCAGCAGCGCTGAACAGGGAGGACAGCCCCAGCATTTT. Its protein is CASSAEQGGQPQHF.

The chain joins TRBV18 to TRBJ2-3; 10 nucleotides align to TRBD2. With 9 bases clipped from V and 1 base from J, the junction kept 1 base outside the gene matches. The length of the CDR3 is 13 residues. Germline CDR1 reads KGHSH; CDR2 reads LQKENI. This chain's CDR3 is CASGTSGTDTQYF. CDR3 DNA: TGTGCCAGTGGGACTAGCGGCACAGATACGCAGTATTTT. Full variable domain (outside the CDR3, taken from reference TRBV18 and TRBJ2-3): NAGVMQNPRHLVRRRGQEARLRCSPMKGHSHVYWYRQLPEEGLKFMVYLQKENIIDESGMPKERFSAEFPKEGPSILRIQQVVRGDSAAYFCASGTSGTDTQYFGPGTRLTVL.

The sample holds a few counts of this clone. The chain links TRBV2 to TRBJ2-3; no definite D call. Germline loops: CDR1 SNHLY, CDR2 FYNNEI. V was shortened by 1 base and J by 2 bases, with 4 bases between the two germline ends. This CDR3 has 13 amino acids. This CDR3 reads CASSEGATDTQYF. CDR3 nucleotides: TGTGCCAGCAGTGAAGGGGCCACAGATACGCAGTATTTT.

J is TRBJ2-1 and V is TRBV12-5; D ambiguous. The CDR3 runs 11 residues. Germline loops: CDR1 LGHNT, CDR2 FRNRAP. The V end was cut by 2 bases, the J end by 6 bases, with 2 bases between. This CDR3 is CASGLFNEQFF. The CDR3 bases are TGTGCTAGTGGTTTGTTCAATGAGCAGTTCTTC.

The chain carries TRBV10-3 and TRBJ1-2; tentatively, D is TRBD1 (6 bases). The germline CDR1 and CDR2 sequences are ENHRY and SYGVKD. This CDR3 is 13 amino acids long. V gave up 5 bases and J gave up 4 bases, with 11 bases separating them. The CDR3 DNA reads TGTGCCATCAGTATCGCGACAGGCTATGGCTACACCTTC. This gives the protein CAISIATGYGYTF.

The chain uses TRBV7-9 and TRBJ2-1; possibly TRBD1 for D (6 bases). CDR1 is SEHNR, CDR2 FQNEAQ, per germline (reference sequence). The CDR3 totals 12 residues. The ends were cut back, 4 bases at V and 9 bases at J, with 10 bases in the middle. Here the CDR3 reads CASSSSGAEQFF. DNA of the CDR3: TGTGCCAGCAGCTCCTCAGGGGCTGAGCAGTTCTTC.

The genes are TRBV7-2 and TRBJ1-5, with a possible D match to TRBD1 (6 bases). Germline-derived CDR1 and CDR2 are SGHTA and FQGNSA. Trimming pared 5 bases from V and 1 base from J, leaving 9 bases between. The CDR3 consists of 14 residues. The CDR3 sequence is CASSGGTSNQPQHF. CDR3 nucleotides: TGTGCCAGCAGCGGCGGGACAAGCAATCAGCCCCAGCATTTT.

The CDR3 sequence: CSVRDFEKLFF. In nucleotides, the CDR3 is TGCAGCGTGCGGGACTTCGAAAAACTGTTTTTT. The chain combines TRBV29-1 with TRBJ1-4; D perhaps matches TRBD1 (5 bases). The CDR3 is made up of 11 amino acids. Germline V lookup: CDR1 SQVTM, CDR2 ANQGSEA. Trimming shortened V by 6 bases and J by 8 bases, and 10 bases separated the two germline ends.

Here the CDR3 reads CASREVTEETQYF. As DNA, the CDR3 is TGTGCCAGTAGAGAGGTAACCGAAGAGACCCAGTACTTC. The V call is TRBV19, the J call TRBJ2-5; the D is unclear. The CDR3 runs to 13 residues. Trimming stripped 6 bases from V and 3 bases from J, with 11 bases between. From germline, CDR1 is LNHDA and CDR2 SQIVND (reference sequence).

This clone came up a few times. This chain links TRBV28 with TRBJ1-2; 7 positions match TRBD1. The V and J ends lost 7 bases and 3 bases, in that order; junction bases with no gene match: 8. The CDR3 is 14 amino acids. Germline V gene sequence: CDR1 MDHEN, CDR2 SYDVKM. The CDR3 DNA reads as TGTGCCAGCATAGAACAGGGGCTGGACTATGGCTACACCTTC. Translated, it gives CASIEQGLDYGYTF.

This rearrangement joins TRBV29-1 to TRBJ2-5; possible D gene TRBD1, 5 bases. V was clipped by 4 bases and J by 5 bases, with 17 bases between them. The CDR3 extends over 14 amino acids. Germline V gene sequence: CDR1 SQVTM, CDR2 ANQGSEA. CDR3 sequence reads: CSVGMSGQSETQYF. The DNA of the CDR3 is TGCAGCGTTGGAATGTCAGGGCAGTCGGAGACCCAGTACTTC. The full variable domain, in which reference TRBV29-1 and TRBJ2-5 provide the parts outside the CDR3, is SAVISQKPSRDICQRGTSLTIQCQVDSQVTMMFWYRQQPGQSLTLIATANQGSEATYESGFVIDKFPISRPNLTFSTLTVSNMSPEDSSIYLCSVGMSGQSETQYFGPGTRLLVL.

The chain carries TRBV7-2 and TRBJ2-3; a possible D gene is TRBD1 (6 bases). This CDR3 comprises 16 residues. CDR1 SGHTA and CDR2 FQGNSA come from the germline V gene. The V end lost 1 base, the J end lost 2 bases, and 13 bases lay between the germline ends. In DNA form, the CDR3 reads TGTGCCAGCAGCTTAGGTCAGGGGTTTAACACAGATACGCAGTATTTT. Residues: CASSLGQGFNTDTQYF.

The chain joins TRBV6-1 to TRBJ2-3, with 10 bases lining up with TRBD2. Germline loops: CDR1 MNHNS, CDR2 SASEGT. This CDR3 contains 16 residues. V gave up 4 bases and J gave up 1 base; unmatched junction bases: 5. The chain's CDR3 is CASSGQRGGRTDTQYF. CDR3 DNA: TGTGCCAGCAGTGGTCAGCGGGGGGGCCGCACAGATACGCAGTATTTT.

To note about this clone: Being one base from a much bigger clone, this may be a read error. V usage is TRBV5-4 and J usage is TRBJ2-5, with unresolved D. The CDR3 has 11 amino acids. The germline V and J ends were trimmed by 5 bases and 2 bases, with 4 bases remaining between them. Germline V CDR1 and CDR2: SGHNT, YYREEE (reference sequence). CDR3 sequence: CASSSQETQYF. In DNA form, the CDR3 reads TGTGCCAGCAGTTCGCAAGAGACCCAGTACTTC.

The rearrangement links TRBV6-1 to TRBJ1-5, with D uncertain. Deletions cut 7 bases from V and 7 bases from J, with 20 bases between. This CDR3 spans 15 amino acids. Germline V gives CDR1 MNHNS, CDR2 SASEGT. The CDR3 nucleotides read TGTGCCAGCACTCCGAGGTTGTCGGTTGCACAGCCCCAGCATTTT. It codes for CASTPRLSVAQPQHF.

This clone was seen more than once but under ten times. The gene calls are TRBV11-3 and TRBJ1-1; possible D gene TRBD1, 6 bases. Deletions cut 2 bases from V and 4 bases from J, with 8 bases between. Germline V CDR1 and CDR2: SGHNT, YENEEA. CDR3 size: 13 residues. CDR3 region: CASSLRGGTEAFF. Here the CDR3 DNA reads TGTGCCAGCAGCTTAAGAGGGGGCACTGAAGCTTTCTTT.

The rearrangement uses TRBV5-1 and TRBJ1-1; tentatively, D is TRBD1 (5 bases). Between the trimmed V and J ends, which lost 3 bases and 0 bases, there was a span of 12 bases. The CDR3 length is 15 residues. CDR1 is SGHRS and CDR2 is YFSETQ in the germline V gene. The CDR3 loop is CASSSTTDLNTEAFF. The CDR3 DNA reads as TGCGCCAGCAGCTCGACGACAGACTTGAACACTGAAGCTTTCTTT.

The chain recombines TRBV7-9 with TRBJ2-1; either TRBD1 or TRBD2 may fit D (5 bases each). The CDR3 runs to 16 residues. Trimming pared 5 bases from V and 4 bases from J, leaving 18 bases between. Germline values: CDR1 SEHNR, CDR2 FQNEAQ (reference sequence). CDR3: CASSPNRGESYNEQFF. The CDR3 bases are TGTGCCAGCAGCCCAAACCGGGGCGAATCTTACAATGAGCAGTTCTTC.

This sequence joins TRBV10-3 and TRBJ2-3; D assignment may be TRBD1 or TRBD2 (5 bases each). The CDR3 contains 13 residues. Trimming removed 11 bases from V and 0 bases from J, with 12 bases in between. The germline CDR1 and CDR2 sequences are ENHRY and SYGVKD. Here the CDR3 DNA reads TGTGCCGCACAAGGGGACAGCACAGATACGCAGTATTTT. This gives the protein CAAQGDSTDTQYF.

V and J are TRBV15 and TRBJ2-7; 10 bases fit TRBD2. The CDR3 is 16 residues long. Germline CDR1 and CDR2: LNHNV and YYDKDF (reference sequence). V was pared by 5 bases and J by 1 base, with 8 bases of the junction left unmatched. CDR3 bases: TGTGCCACCAGCCCGGGGACTAGCGCCAAGTCCTACGAGCAGTACTTC. It encodes CATSPGTSAKSYEQYF.

This clone was observed once. The CDR3 sequence is CASRRGDWTGNTEAFF. As DNA, the CDR3 is TGTGCCAGCAGGAGAGGTGATTGGACAGGGAACACTGAAGCTTTCTTT. The chain combines TRBV25-1 with TRBJ1-1, with 7 positions matching TRBD1. CDR1 and CDR2 (germline): MGHDK, SYGVNS. After removal of 6 bases from V and 1 base from J, the junction contained 11 bases not matched to a gene. This CDR3 spans 16 amino acids.

The chain has TRBV5-1 and TRBJ1-4; D possibly corresponds to TRBD1 (5 bases). CDR1 is SGHRS and CDR2 is YFSETQ in the germline V gene. With 4 bases removed from V and 10 bases from J, the gap between germline ends came to 20 bases. This CDR3 contains 15 residues. The CDR3 DNA reads TGCGCCAGCAGCCCAGGGAGAGAGGGTGGTGGAAAACTGTTTTTT. It codes for CASSPGREGGGKLFF.

V usage is TRBV15 and J usage is TRBJ1-5; possibly TRBD1 for D (6 bases). This CDR3 is built from 15 residues. V was trimmed by 2 bases and J by 6 bases, leaving 14 bases between them. CDR1 LNHNV and CDR2 YYDKDF come from the germline V gene (reference sequence). This CDR3 is CATSRSAVGGQPQHF. As DNA, the CDR3 is TGTGCCACCAGCAGATCTGCCGTAGGGGGTCAGCCCCAGCATTTT.

The genes are TRBV10-3 and TRBJ2-7; tentatively, D is TRBD1 (7 bases). The V end lost 2 bases, the J end lost 2 bases, and 13 bases lay between the germline ends. Germline V lookup: CDR1 ENHRY, CDR2 SYGVKD. The CDR3 is made up of 15 amino acids. CDR3 bases: TGTGCCATCAGTGAGCAGGGGGGCCCCCCCTACGAGCAGTACGTC. Its translation: CAISEQGGPPYEQYV.

This chain connects TRBV7-9 to TRBJ2-5; 8 bases match TRBD2. V was pared by 5 bases and J by 5 bases, with 10 bases of the junction left unmatched. The CDR3 consists of 15 residues. Germline V gene sequence: CDR1 SEHNR, CDR2 FQNEAQ (reference sequence). CDR3 region: CASSLPGGGGETQYF. The CDR3 DNA follows: TGTGCCAGCAGCCTCCCGGGGGGGGGCGGTGAGACCCAGTACTTC.

This chain links TRBV4-3 with TRBJ2-7; tentative D call: TRBD1 (5 bases). The CDR3 has 14 residues. Trimming removed 2 bases from V and 5 bases from J, with 13 bases in between. Looked up from germline, CDR1 is LGHNA and CDR2 is YSLEER. The CDR3 here is CASSQSLGAHEQYV. The CDR3 DNA is TGCGCCAGCAGCCAATCCCTAGGGGCCCACGAGCAGTACGTC.

V is TRBV19 and J is TRBJ1-2; the D gene is possibly TRBD1 (5 bases). Trimming stripped 3 bases from V and 2 bases from J, with 7 bases between. Germline V CDR1 and CDR2: LNHDA, SQIVND (reference sequence). The CDR3 runs to 13 residues. The CDR3: CASSITGNYGYTF. CDR3 coding DNA: TGTGCCAGTAGTATTACAGGAAACTATGGCTACACCTTC.

The chain combines TRBV5-1 with TRBJ1-4, with TRBD1 matching over 9 bases. CDR1 and CDR2 from the germline V gene are SGHRS and YFSETQ. J lost 12 bases, V lost 4 bases, and 13 bases had no gene match. The CDR3 contains 15 residues. The CDR3 loop is CASSPGTGTGRELFF. CDR3 DNA sequence: TGCGCCAGCAGCCCAGGGACCGGGACAGGGAGGGAACTGTTTTTT.